Sequencing of this T cell receptor (beta chain) was carried out in a study of blood T cells in healthy people across ages. Whole-study results and caveats: The authors considered diversity estimates from one million T cells to be underestimates.

The CDR3 length is 16 residues. Germline V gene data show CDR1 as MGHRA and CDR2 as YSYEKL. V was clipped by 3 bases and J by 3 bases; unmatched bases: 8. Isolation yielded PBMCs, at least 6 million per sample, in every case. The table lists this clonotype with many counts. The antigen is not known. With a J-beta primer mix and a sample-barcoded 5' primer, a second PCR ran about 6 to 11 cycles. Tagging of each cDNA molecule was performed by a template-switch adaptor with 12 random nucleotides. Each CDR3 protein gets one entry after TCRdb re-called the 5' RACE reads with MiXCR. The data contain over 600,000 distinct CDR3 sequences, roughly two fifths of them singletons.

The chain is built from TRBV4-1 and TRBJ2-5; the match to TRBD2 covers 9 bases. Sequenced sample: blood. This clonotype was sampled from an elderly man in good health. CDR3 nucleotide sequence: TGCGCCAGCAGCCATTCCGAGACTAGCGGCGAAGAGACCCAGTACTTC. The encoded protein is CASSHSETSGEETQYF.